One and the same sample provided the 24 T cell receptor beta chains below, sequenced in a study of T cells in Graves' hyperthyroidism and ophthalmopathy. Using RNA transcripts as the source, TCR beta CDR3 regions were amplified. First-round RT-PCR targeting the TCR CDR3 was performed with the HTBI primer set. TCRdb recomputed calls from the multiplex PCR reads with MiXCR, one row per CDR3 protein. Of about 610,000 distinct CDR3 sequences detected, roughly 16% appear once; the ten largest clones hold 2.5% to 4%. The sequencing input was blood. The receptors stem from a woman in her 40s with Graves' ophthalmopathy.

In its sample, this clonotype was seen a few times. CDR3 amino acids: CASSPGTSGRRTDTQYF. The CDR3 coding sequence is TGCGCCAGCAGCCCCGGGACTAGCGGGAGGAGAACAGATACGCAGTATTTT. The chain joins TRBV5-1 to TRBJ2-3; TRBD2 matches at 15 bases. This CDR3 is 17 amino acids long. Germline CDR1 SGHRS, CDR2 YFSETQ. V lost 4 bases and J lost 3; bases outside the gene matches: 6.

The chain joins TRBV7-3 to TRBJ2-1, with D possibly being TRBD2 (5 bases). The V gene lost 2 bases and the J gene lost 9 bases, with 20 bases spanning the gap. This CDR3 is 16 amino acids long. Germline-derived CDR1 and CDR2 are SGHTA and FQGTGA. CDR3 sequence: CASSLGGGIGGSEQFF. CDR3 in DNA: TGTGCCAGCAGCTTAGGAGGTGGGATAGGTGGGAGTGAGCAGTTCTTC.

In its sample, this clonotype was seen a few times. The J gene is TRBJ2-3, the V gene TRBV5-1; TRBD2 aligns across 14 bases. V shed 3 bases and J 6 bases; nucleotides not matched to a gene: 9. The CDR3 runs 17 residues. Germline V gives CDR1 SGHRS, CDR2 YFSETQ. In nucleotides, the CDR3 is TGCGCCAGCAGCTCCGGGACTAGCGGGGGCCTGGCCGATACGCAGTATTTT. Its protein product is CASSSGTSGGLADTQYF.

The chain couples TRBV19 to TRBJ1-5; D ambiguous. The V and J ends lost 5 bases and 2 bases respectively, with 16 bases between them. This CDR3 comprises 16 residues. Germline V CDR1 and CDR2: LNHDA, SQIVND (reference sequence). CDR3 DNA: TGTGCCAGTAGTTCAAGCGGTAGTTGGGGCAATCAGCCCCAGCATTTT. It is translated as CASSSSGSWGNQPQHF.

This clonotype was found many times. V is TRBV29-1 and J is TRBJ1-2; TRBD1 agrees at 9 bases. After removal of 5 bases from V and 4 bases from J, the junction contained 5 bases not matched to a gene. CDR3 size: 13 residues. Germline-derived CDR1 and CDR2 are SQVTM and ANQGSEA. The CDR3 spells CSVWTGEGYGYTF. DNA for the CDR3: TGCAGCGTTTGGACAGGGGAGGGCTATGGCTACACCTTC. Variable domain in full (rest from reference TRBV29-1 and TRBJ1-2): SAVISQKPSRDICQRGTSLTIQCQVDSQVTMMFWYRQQPGQSLTLIATANQGSEATYESGFVIDKFPISRPNLTFSTLTVSNMSPEDSSIYLCSVWTGEGYGYTFGSGTRLTVV.

This clonotype occurred a few times. The chain carries TRBV7-9 and TRBJ2-1; 10 positions match TRBD1. V dropped 4 bases and J dropped 4; count of bases not matched to a gene: 4. This CDR3 comprises 15 residues. Looked up from germline, CDR1 is SEHNR and CDR2 is FQNEAQ (reference sequence). CDR3 loop: CASSSPGQGYNEQFF. In DNA form, the CDR3 reads TGTGCCAGCAGCTCCCCGGGACAGGGGTACAATGAGCAGTTCTTC.

The rearrangement links TRBV4-1 to TRBJ2-1; 9 positions match TRBD1. Germline trimming cut 4 bases from V and 7 bases from J; bases unmatched to any gene: 8. Germline V gene sequence: CDR1 MGHRA, CDR2 YSYEKL. CDR3 length equals 15 residues. CDR3 nucleotide sequence: TGCGCCAGCAGCCCCCGGACAGGGGTTTTGAATGAGCAGTTCTTC. Its protein product is CASSPRTGVLNEQFF.

The table lists this clonotype with many counts. The chain couples TRBV28 to TRBJ2-7; D may correspond to TRBD1 or TRBD2 (5 bases each). Deletions cut 3 bases from V and 4 bases from J, with 16 bases between. Germline V CDR1 and CDR2: MDHEN, SYDVKM. The CDR3 spans 15 residues. The CDR3 is CASSLSPGPQYEQYF. The CDR3 DNA reads TGTGCCAGCAGTTTGAGCCCGGGACCACAATACGAGCAGTACTTC.

This clonotype has at least ten counts. The chain is built from TRBV6-2 or TRBV6-3 and TRBJ2-3; 12 bases are shared with TRBD2. The V segment lost 7 bases and the J segment 6 bases; nucleotides outside the gene matches: 8. The CDR3 loop spans 15 amino acids. Germline CDR1 and CDR2: MNHEY and SVGEGT. CDR3 nucleotide sequence: TGTGCCAGCACCCGACTAGCGGGAGTTTCCGATACGCAGTATTTT. It encodes CASTRLAGVSDTQYF.

The J gene is TRBJ1-4, the V gene TRBV2; D is ambiguous. Germline V CDR1 and CDR2: SNHLY, FYNNEI. This CDR3 contains 15 residues. V lost 4 bases, J lost 1 base, and 10 bases lay in between. The CDR3 here is CASSVQLGTNEKLFF. CDR3 nucleotides: TGTGCCAGCAGTGTCCAATTGGGAACTAATGAAAAACTGTTTTTT. The variable domain in full, with the rest retrieved from reference TRBV2 and TRBJ1-4, is EPEVTQTPSHQVTQMGQEVILRCVPISNHLYFYWYRQILGQKVEFLVSFYNNEISEKSEIFDDQFSVERPDGSNFTLKIRSTKLEDSAMYFCASSVQLGTNEKLFFGSGTQLSVL.

The chain recombines TRBV10-3 with TRBJ1-1; unclear D gene. V shed 4 bases and J shed 2 bases, with 8 bases lying between them. Germline lookup yields CDR1 ENHRY and CDR2 SYGVKD. The CDR3 extends over 13 amino acids. CDR3 amino acids: CAISVYSNTEAFF. Here the CDR3 DNA reads TGTGCCATCAGTGTGTACAGCAACACTGAAGCTTTCTTT.

This clonotype was observed a handful of times. V usage is TRBV27 and J usage is TRBJ1-4; 9 bases align to TRBD1. CDR3 length: 16 residues. Unmatched junction bases numbered 6, after V lost 4 bases and J lost 3 bases. CDR1 is MNHEY and CDR2 is SMNVEV in the germline V gene (reference sequence). The CDR3 is CASSSLDRGSNEKLFF. The CDR3 coding sequence is TGTGCCAGCAGTTCCCTGGACAGGGGATCTAATGAAAAACTGTTTTTT.

This clonotype was counted ten times or more. The chain joins TRBV20-1 to TRBJ2-2; D is perhaps TRBD2 (6 bases). V dropped 3 bases and J dropped 7 bases, with 15 bases sitting between them. CDR1 DFQATT and CDR2 SNEGSKA come from the germline V gene (reference sequence). This CDR3 comprises 14 residues. Here the CDR3 DNA reads TGCAGTGCTAGGGGGTCGGGGGAAATCGGGGAGCTGTTTTTT. Translated: CSARGSGEIGELFF.

The chain links TRBV6-1 to TRBJ1-2; a possible D gene is TRBD1 (5 bases). The germline V gene has CDR1 MNHNS and CDR2 SASEGT. V shed 6 bases and J shed 6 bases, with 14 bases lying between them. This CDR3 has 13 residues. The CDR3 DNA reads TGTGCCAGCAGCCCGGGGCTCACGGATGGCTACACCTTC. It translates to CASSPGLTDGYTF.

Concerning this clonotype: One base away lies a much larger clone, so this may be a sequencing read error. V usage is TRBV20-1 and J usage is TRBJ1-5, with D tentatively TRBD1 (5 bases). Trimming pared 0 bases from V and 0 bases from J, leaving 9 bases between. The CDR3 extends over 15 amino acids. The germline V gene has CDR1 DFQATT and CDR2 SNEGSKA (reference sequence). CDR3 in amino acids: CSAREQVRSNQPQHF. The CDR3 DNA reads TGCAGTGCTAGAGAACAGGTTCGTAGCAATCAGCCCCAGCATTTT.

This clonotype has more than one count but fewer than ten. The rearrangement joins TRBV12-3 or TRBV12-4 to TRBJ2-5; D call uncertain. V was trimmed by 4 bases and J by 2 bases, leaving 8 bases between them. There are 13 residues in the CDR3. The CDR3 region has the DNA TGTGCCAGCAGTTCCCGGGTGCAAGAGACCCAGTACTTC. It codes for CASSSRVQETQYF.

Note on this clonotype: Likely a read error: the CDR3 ends without its conserved phenylalanine or tryptophan. This chain links TRBV9 with TRBJ1-6; 7 positions agree with TRBD1. The length of the CDR3 is 15 residues. J was trimmed by 7 bases and V by 0 bases; bases with no gene match: 4. The germline V gene has CDR1 SGDLS and CDR2 YYNGEE. As DNA, the CDR3 is TGTGCCAGCAGCGTAGAGGGACAGAGCAATTCACCCCTCCACTGT. The encoded protein is CASSVEGQSNSPLHC.

This clonotype was counted at least ten times. The V and J genes are TRBV11-3 and TRBJ2-3; D remains unclear. The CDR3 has 12 amino acids. Germline CDR1 is SGHNT and CDR2 is YENEEA. Trimming stripped 4 bases from V and 6 bases from J, with 8 bases between. This CDR3 is CASSSASDTQYF. The DNA for the CDR3 is TGTGCCAGCAGCTCGGCGTCCGATACGCAGTATTTT.

This clonotype occurred many times. V gene TRBV15 combines with J gene TRBJ1-1; unclear D gene. The germline V and J ends were trimmed by 0 bases and 4 bases, with 12 bases remaining between them. Germline loops: CDR1 LNHNV, CDR2 YYDKDF (reference sequence). The CDR3 loop spans 15 amino acids. Written as DNA, the CDR3 is TGTGCCACCAGCAGAGATCGCCTGATGATCACTGAAGCTTTCTTT. Its protein is CATSRDRLMITEAFF.

The genes are TRBV6-9 and TRBJ1-1; maybe TRBD1 (5 bases). V was trimmed by 3 bases and J by 1 base, leaving 15 bases between them. CDR3 length: 16 residues. Germline V gene lookup returns CDR1 MNHGY and CDR2 SVAAGI. The CDR3 loop reads CASSYTLWGRNTEAFF. The CDR3 region has the DNA TGTGCCAGCAGTTACACACTTTGGGGCCGGAACACTGAAGCTTTCTTT.

This clonotype has only a few counts. The V gene is TRBV28, the J gene TRBJ1-1, with D unclear. CDR3 length equals 13 residues. V was cut by 6 bases and J by 1 base, with 9 bases left in between. CDR1 MDHEN and CDR2 SYDVKM come from the germline V gene. CDR3 sequence: CASRHFKNTEAFF. For the CDR3, the DNA is TGTGCCAGCAGGCACTTTAAGAACACTGAAGCTTTCTTT.

J is TRBJ2-3 and V is TRBV19; unclear D gene. Germline CDR1 reads LNHDA; CDR2 reads SQIVND (reference sequence). CDR3 length: 13 residues. Trimming took 3 bases from V and 2 from J, leaving 6 bases between them. The CDR3 bases are TGTGCCAGTAGTATCGGCCACACAGATACGCAGTATTTT. It translates to CASSIGHTDTQYF.

The V gene is TRBV6-1, the J gene TRBJ2-1; D may be TRBD2 (5 bases). The germline V and J ends were trimmed by 5 bases and 5 bases, with 7 bases remaining between them. This CDR3 is built from 12 residues. Germline lookup yields CDR1 MNHNS and CDR2 SASEGT. The CDR3 here is CASSSSDNEQFF. For the CDR3, the DNA is TGTGCCAGCAGTAGTAGCGACAATGAGCAGTTCTTC.

This clonotype was counted at least ten times. V and J are TRBV12-3 or TRBV12-4 and TRBJ1-1; D might be TRBD1 (6 bases). V was pared by 6 bases and J by 0 bases, with 20 bases between. The CDR3 extends over 17 amino acids. The CDR3 loop is CASSPPSRGGMNTEAFF. The CDR3 region has the DNA TGTGCCAGCAGCCCCCCATCCAGAGGGGGTATGAACACTGAAGCTTTCTTT.